Each of the 27 T cell receptor beta chains below was sequenced from the same sample in a study of cytomegalovirus exposure and HLA in healthy donors. The repertoire was sequenced with immunoSEQ multiplex PCR; TCRdb's copy has only in-frame clones and lacks some. This sample has about 120,000 clones, with under 90% found just once. The sequenced sample consisted of PBMCs. All receptors come from a woman aged 25 to 45 in good health and CMV-seronegative.

The rearrangement joins TRBV27 to TRBJ2-5; TRBD1 matches 9 bases. This CDR3 spans 16 amino acids. V shed 0 bases, J shed 9 bases, and the junction held 11 bases outside the gene matches. CDR1 and CDR2 from the germline V gene are MNHEY and SMNVEV (reference sequence). The CDR3 loop reads CASSLSRTGALVAQYF. The CDR3 DNA follows: TGTGCCAGCAGTTTATCTAGGACAGGGGCCCTAGTAGCCCAGTACTTC.

The genes are TRBV18 and TRBJ1-2; tentative D call: TRBD1 (6 bases). The CDR3 length is 18 residues. Germline V gene sequence: CDR1 KGHSH, CDR2 LQKENI. Trimming shortened V by 2 bases and J by 1 base, and 20 bases separated the two germline ends. CDR3 nucleotide sequence: TGTGCCAGCTCACCAAAGTTCGCCCCCCGGACAGATAACTATGGCTACACCTTC. Translation gives CASSPKFAPRTDNYGYTF.

The chain combines TRBV6-5 with TRBJ2-1, with TRBD2 identical over 10 bases. The CDR3 is 15 residues long. Germline values: CDR1 MNHEY, CDR2 SVGAGI. V trimming: 6 bases; J trimming: 3 bases; junction bases outside the gene matches: 5. CDR3 loop: CASRIAGGVYNEQFF. The CDR3 DNA is TGTGCCAGCAGAATAGCGGGGGGAGTCTACAATGAGCAGTTCTTC.

This chain uses TRBV19 with TRBJ1-1; D might be TRBD1 (5 bases). The CDR3 spans 16 residues. Germline V gene sequence: CDR1 LNHDA, CDR2 SQIVND (reference sequence). Trimming pared 3 bases from V and 1 base from J, leaving 15 bases between. CDR3 in amino acids: CASSIRQGIGNTEAFF. Written as DNA, the CDR3 is TGTGCCAGTAGTATCCGGCAGGGCATTGGGAACACTGAAGCTTTCTTT.

The chain has TRBV5-1 and TRBJ1-1; D possibly corresponds to TRBD1 (6 bases). Per the germline V gene, CDR1 is SGHRS and CDR2 is YFSETQ. Trimming cost V 6 bases and J 0 bases, with 24 bases left between them. This CDR3 spans 18 amino acids. This chain's CDR3 is CASNPGGGGSGVNTEAFF. DNA for the CDR3: TGCGCCAGCAACCCCGGGGGCGGGGGGTCAGGAGTGAACACTGAAGCTTTCTTT.

Worth noting for this clone: In the same sample, other DNA sequences code for this CDR3. The genes are TRBV29-1 and TRBJ2-2; possible D gene TRBD1, 5 bases. Germline V gene lookup returns CDR1 SQVTM and CDR2 ANQGSEA. The CDR3 contains 14 residues. The ends were cut back, 4 bases at V and 4 bases at J, with 13 bases in the middle. The CDR3 protein is CSVGGRVGTGELFF. CDR3 DNA sequence: TGCAGCGTTGGTGGCAGGGTGGGCACCGGGGAGCTGTTTTTT.

The V and J genes are TRBV30 and TRBJ2-7; 12 bases map to TRBD1. V was pared by 4 bases and J by 6 bases, with 4 bases of the junction left unmatched. The CDR3 is 13 amino acids. Germline lookup yields CDR1 GTSNPN and CDR2 SVGIG (reference sequence). The CDR3 DNA is TGTGCCTGGAAGGGGGACAGGGGGCCCGAGCAGTACTTC. Translation: CAWKGDRGPEQYF.

The V gene is TRBV7-8, the J gene TRBJ2-1; 10 bases map to TRBD2. Trimming at V came to 4 bases and at J to 6 bases, leaving 6 bases not matched to a gene. This CDR3 has 15 amino acids. Germline V lookup: CDR1 SGHVS, CDR2 FQNEAQ. CDR3: CASSSTSGWSNEQFF. The CDR3 region has the DNA TGTGCCAGCAGCTCGACTAGCGGGTGGTCCAATGAGCAGTTCTTC.

The genes are TRBV18 and TRBJ2-7; D may be TRBD2 (5 bases). V shed 0 bases and J shed 4 bases, with 16 bases lying between them. This CDR3 has 16 amino acids. In germline, CDR1 is KGHSH, CDR2 LQKENI. CDR3 region: CASSPPSGIPLYEQYF. CDR3 nucleotide sequence: TGTGCCAGCTCACCACCGTCGGGGATTCCCCTTTACGAGCAGTACTTC.

The rearrangement uses TRBV7-2 and TRBJ1-1; D not certain. This CDR3 contains 15 residues. CDR1 SGHTA and CDR2 FQGNSA come from the germline V gene. Trimming left V 5 bases short and J 1 base short, with 14 bases between. CDR3 region: CASSARGRENTEAFF. CDR3 DNA sequence: TGTGCCAGCAGCGCCCGTGGGAGGGAGAACACTGAAGCTTTCTTT.

This clone occurred a few times. The chain employs TRBV4-1 and TRBJ2-1; the D gene is possibly TRBD2 (5 bases). The CDR3 is 16 residues long. Trimming pared 4 bases from V and 0 bases from J, leaving 13 bases between. Germline CDR1 is MGHRA and CDR2 is YSYEKL. The CDR3 DNA follows: TGCGCCAGCAGCCCCCTGACTACGAGCTCCTACAATGAGCAGTTCTTC. Translation gives CASSPLTTSSYNEQFF.

This clone has just one count. The rearrangement links TRBV7-6 to TRBJ1-1, with 7 bases lining up with TRBD1. Germline CDR1 is SGHVS and CDR2 is FNYEAQ. The CDR3 consists of 16 residues. Losses at the gene ends were 2 bases for V and 0 bases for J; bases not matched to a gene: 6. CDR3 in amino acids: CASSLRGPPLNTEAFF. The CDR3 nucleotides read TGTGCCAGCAGCTTAAGGGGGCCTCCTCTGAACACTGAAGCTTTCTTT.

The chain joins TRBV2 to TRBJ1-2; perhaps TRBD1 as D (5 bases). This CDR3 has 16 residues. The germline V gene has CDR1 SNHLY and CDR2 FYNNEI. Trimming removed 1 base from V and 4 bases from J, with 16 bases in between. CDR3 protein: CASSEEMRQPIYGYTF. The CDR3 nucleotides read TGTGCCAGCAGTGAAGAGATGAGACAGCCTATCTATGGCTACACCTTC.

The chain combines TRBV10-3 with TRBJ1-3; D gene ambiguous. Germline V lookup: CDR1 ENHRY, CDR2 SYGVKD. This CDR3 spans 14 amino acids. Trimming took 3 bases from V and 1 from J, leaving 7 bases between them. CDR3 in DNA: TGTGCCATCAGTGATACAACATCTGGAAACACCATATATTTT. Translated: CAISDTTSGNTIYF.

The rearrangement joins TRBV7-2 to TRBJ1-1; the D gene is possibly TRBD1 (6 bases). This CDR3 is built from 13 residues. CDR1 and CDR2 from the germline V gene are SGHTA and FQGNSA. The V end lost 5 bases, the J end lost 10 bases, and 17 bases lay between the germline ends. CDR3 in DNA: TGTGCCAGCAGCCCACGGGACCTGGGGGCAGCTTTCTTT. This codes for CASSPRDLGAAFF.

This chain links TRBV2 with TRBJ1-2; D remains ambiguous. The CDR3 extends over 13 amino acids. V was shortened by 2 bases and J by 3 bases, with 7 bases between the two germline ends. Per germline, CDR1 SNHLY and CDR2 FYNNEI. CDR3: CASSETQDYGYTF. The DNA of the CDR3 is TGTGCCAGCAGTGAAACGCAGGACTATGGCTACACCTTC.

The rearrangement uses TRBV19 and TRBJ2-7; 8 bases map to TRBD1. Trimming cost V 5 bases and J 5 bases; bases outside gene matches: 11. CDR1 LNHDA and CDR2 SQIVND come from the germline V gene (reference sequence). The CDR3 length is 15 residues. This CDR3 reads CASSVPGTGGHEQYF. For the CDR3, the DNA is TGTGCCAGTAGTGTCCCCGGGACAGGCGGTCACGAGCAGTACTTC.

The chain is built from TRBV9 and TRBJ1-1; D gene uncertain. The CDR3 has 14 amino acids. Germline CDR1 and CDR2: SGDLS and YYNGEE. V lost 3 bases to trimming and J lost 0 bases, with 9 bases between them. The CDR3 region is CASSGTALNTEAFF. In DNA form, the CDR3 reads TGTGCCAGCAGCGGAACAGCATTGAACACTGAAGCTTTCTTT.

V is TRBV11-2 and J is TRBJ2-1; D uncertain. CDR1 and CDR2 (germline): SGHAT, FQNNGV. CDR3 length equals 16 residues. V lost 1 base and J 0 bases, leaving 10 bases between the germline ends. CDR3 coding DNA: TGTGCCAGCAGCTTAGTAATTGAGAGCTCCTACAATGAGCAGTTCTTC. Translated: CASSLVIESSYNEQFF.

The chain couples TRBV2 to TRBJ2-5; 9 bases fit TRBD1. Trimming at V came to 3 bases and at J to 5 bases, leaving 7 bases not matched to a gene. Germline V gives CDR1 SNHLY, CDR2 FYNNEI. The CDR3 runs to 15 residues. CDR3 region: CASSEDRGFGETQYF. The CDR3 DNA is TGTGCCAGCAGTGAGGACAGGGGATTCGGGGAGACCCAGTACTTC.

The rearrangement links TRBV7-2 to TRBJ1-5; D possibly corresponds to TRBD1 (5 bases). In germline, CDR1 is SGHTA, CDR2 FQGNSA. The V end lost 4 bases, the J end lost 7 bases, and 11 bases lay between the germline ends. This CDR3 region has 13 residues. In DNA, the CDR3 is TGTGCCAGCAGCTCTCAGGGTGGGCAGCCCCAGCATTTT. As protein: CASSSQGGQPQHF.

This chain links TRBV19 with TRBJ2-5; 7 nucleotides agree with TRBD1. J was trimmed by 1 base and V by 6 bases; bases with no gene match: 5. Germline CDR1 reads LNHDA; CDR2 reads SQIVND (reference sequence). This CDR3 is built from 14 residues. CDR3 region: CASSSQGIQETQYF. The CDR3 coding sequence is TGTGCCAGTAGCTCACAGGGGATCCAAGAGACCCAGTACTTC.

This clone was seen once. This rearrangement joins TRBV2 to TRBJ2-3; TRBD2 aligns across 7 bases. CDR3 length equals 12 residues. The V segment lost 8 bases and the J segment 4 bases; nucleotides outside the gene matches: 3. Germline CDR1 SNHLY, CDR2 FYNNEI. CDR3 coding DNA: TGTGCCAGCCCTAGCGGTGCAGATACGCAGTATTTT. Its translation is CASPSGADTQYF. The full variable domain, with the rest looked up from reference TRBV2 and TRBJ2-3, is EPEVTQTPSHQVTQMGQEVILRCVPISNHLYFYWYRQILGQKVEFLVSFYNNEISEKSEIFDDQFSVERPDGSNFTLKIRSTKLEDSAMYFCASPSGADTQYFGPGTRLTVL.

The CDR3 DNA reads as TGTGCCAGCAGCGTATCGGGGTCTGACTATGGCTACACCTTC. It codes for CASSVSGSDYGYTF. The genes are TRBV9 and TRBJ1-2; D is ambiguous. Trimming pared 1 base from V and 3 bases from J, leaving 10 bases between. This CDR3 has 14 residues. CDR1 is SGDLS, CDR2 YYNGEE, per germline.

This rearrangement joins TRBV11-3 to TRBJ1-1, with 11 positions matching TRBD1. V lost 0 bases and J lost 4; bases outside the gene matches: 7. Germline assignment: CDR1 SGHNT and CDR2 YENEEA. The length of the CDR3 is 17 residues. The DNA for the CDR3 is TGTGCCAGCAGCTTAGAGGGGACAGGGGGATGGGGCACTGAAGCTTTCTTT. Residues: CASSLEGTGGWGTEAFF.

The V call is TRBV27, the J call TRBJ2-5; 9 positions match TRBD2. Germline CDR1 MNHEY, CDR2 SMNVEV (reference sequence). This CDR3 region has 18 residues. V shed 6 bases and J 0 bases; nucleotides not matched to a gene: 14. The CDR3 nucleotides are TGTGCCAGCAGACCCTTTAGGGTAGCGGGGGTCTACCAAGAGACCCAGTACTTC. This codes for CASRPFRVAGVYQETQYF.

The CDR3 nucleotides read TGTGCCAGCAGCCCTGGACAGGTTCAACAAGAGACCCAGTACTTC. It is translated as CASSPGQVQQETQYF. The chain employs TRBV14 and TRBJ2-5; 7 nucleotides match TRBD1. In germline, CDR1 is SGHDN, CDR2 FVKESK. J gave up 2 bases and V 4 bases, and 7 bases lay outside the gene matches. This CDR3 spans 15 amino acids.